Sequencing of this T cell receptor (beta chain) was carried out in a study of shared clonotypes between healthy human individuals. Naive CD8 populations comprised CD45RO-negative cells positively selected for CCR7, excluding terminally differentiated effector memory CD45RA+ cells. With 7 bases clipped from V and 5 bases from J, the junction kept 8 bases outside the gene matches. Germline V gene sequence: CDR1 LGHNT, CDR2 FRNRAP. CDR3 length: 14 residues. In its sample, this clone was seen once. Sequenced by immunoSEQ multiplex PCR; TCRdb stores in-frame clones only, minus some. The table records about 2 million clones, about 95% of them present only once.

Sample: naive CD8+ T cells sorted from blood. V and J are TRBV12-5 and TRBJ2-3; 8 bases fit TRBD2. The clonotype originates from a man aged 18 to 29 in good health. CDR3 amino acids: CASAPGLAGDTQYF. CDR3 nucleotides: TGTGCTAGTGCCCCAGGACTAGCTGGAGATACGCAGTATTTT. The full variable domain, in which reference TRBV12-5 and TRBJ2-3 provide the parts outside the CDR3, is DARVTQTPRHKVTEMGQEVTMRCQPILGHNTVFWYRQTMMQGLELLAYFRNRAPLDDSGMPKDRFSAEMPDATLATLKIQPSEPRDSAVYFCASAPGLAGDTQYFGPGTRLTVL.